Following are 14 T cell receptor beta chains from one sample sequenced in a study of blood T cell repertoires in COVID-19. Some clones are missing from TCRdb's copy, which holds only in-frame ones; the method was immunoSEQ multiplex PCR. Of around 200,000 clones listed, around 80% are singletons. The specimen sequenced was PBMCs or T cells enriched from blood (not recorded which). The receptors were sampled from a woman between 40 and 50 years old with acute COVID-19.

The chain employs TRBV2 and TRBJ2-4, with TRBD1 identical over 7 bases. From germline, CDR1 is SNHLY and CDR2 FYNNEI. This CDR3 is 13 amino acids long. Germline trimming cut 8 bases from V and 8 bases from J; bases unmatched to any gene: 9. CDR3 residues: CASPWAGTDIQYF. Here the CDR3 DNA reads TGTGCCAGCCCGTGGGCAGGGACAGACATTCAGTACTTC.

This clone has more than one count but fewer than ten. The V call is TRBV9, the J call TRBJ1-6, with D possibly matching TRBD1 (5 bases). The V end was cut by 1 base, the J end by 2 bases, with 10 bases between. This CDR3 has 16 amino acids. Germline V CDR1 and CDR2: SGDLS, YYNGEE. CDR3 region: CASSVRGTPYNSPLHF. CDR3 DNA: TGTGCCAGCAGCGTACGGGGGACCCCCTATAATTCACCCCTCCACTTT.

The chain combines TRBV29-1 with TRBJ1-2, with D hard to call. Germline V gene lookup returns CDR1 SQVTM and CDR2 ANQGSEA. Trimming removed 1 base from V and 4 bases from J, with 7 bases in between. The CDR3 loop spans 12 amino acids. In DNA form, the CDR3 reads TGCAGCGTTGAAGGAGATTTCTATGGCTACACCTTC. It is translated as CSVEGDFYGYTF.

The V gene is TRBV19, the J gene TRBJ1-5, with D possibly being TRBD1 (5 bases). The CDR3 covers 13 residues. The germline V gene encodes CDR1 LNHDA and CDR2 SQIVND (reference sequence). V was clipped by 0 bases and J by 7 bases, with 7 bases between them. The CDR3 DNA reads TGTGCCAGTAGTATAGAGGCAGGGCAGCCCCAGCATTTT. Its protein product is CASSIEAGQPQHF.

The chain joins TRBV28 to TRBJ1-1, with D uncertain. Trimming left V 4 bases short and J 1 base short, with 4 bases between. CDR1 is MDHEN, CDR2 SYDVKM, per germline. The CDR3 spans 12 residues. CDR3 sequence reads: CASSSGNTEAFF. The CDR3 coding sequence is TGTGCCAGCAGTTCGGGGAACACTGAAGCTTTCTTT.

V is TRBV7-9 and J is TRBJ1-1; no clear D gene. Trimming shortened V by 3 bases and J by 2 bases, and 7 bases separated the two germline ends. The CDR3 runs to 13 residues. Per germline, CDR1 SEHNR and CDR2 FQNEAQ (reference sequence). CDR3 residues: CASSFGLNTEAFF. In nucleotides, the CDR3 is TGTGCCAGCAGCTTCGGACTTAACACTGAAGCTTTCTTT. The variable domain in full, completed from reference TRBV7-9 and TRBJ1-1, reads DTGVSQNPRHKITKRGQNVTFRCDPISEHNRLYWYRQTLGQGPEFLTYFQNEAQLEKSRLLSDRFSAERPKGSFSTLEIQRTEQGDSAMYLCASSFGLNTEAFFGQGTRLTVV.

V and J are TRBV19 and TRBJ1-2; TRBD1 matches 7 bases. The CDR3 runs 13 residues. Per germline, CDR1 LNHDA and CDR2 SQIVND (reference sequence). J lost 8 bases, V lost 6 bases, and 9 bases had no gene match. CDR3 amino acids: CASSPDRAEGYTF. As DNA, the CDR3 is TGTGCCAGTAGCCCAGACAGGGCAGAAGGCTACACCTTC.

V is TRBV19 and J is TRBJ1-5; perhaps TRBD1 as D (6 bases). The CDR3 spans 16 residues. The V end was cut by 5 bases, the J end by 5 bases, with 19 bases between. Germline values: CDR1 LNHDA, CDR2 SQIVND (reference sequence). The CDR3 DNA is TGTGCCAGTAGTTATACAGGGAAGGGCTGGGATCAGCCCCAGCATTTT. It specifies CASSYTGKGWDQPQHF.

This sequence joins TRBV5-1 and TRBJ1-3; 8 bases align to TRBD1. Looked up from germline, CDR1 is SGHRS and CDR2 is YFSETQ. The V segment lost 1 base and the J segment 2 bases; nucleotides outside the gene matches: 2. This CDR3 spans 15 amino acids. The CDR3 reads CASSLRTGTGNTIYF. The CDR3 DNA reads TGCGCCAGCAGCTTGCGGACAGGGACTGGAAACACCATATATTTT.

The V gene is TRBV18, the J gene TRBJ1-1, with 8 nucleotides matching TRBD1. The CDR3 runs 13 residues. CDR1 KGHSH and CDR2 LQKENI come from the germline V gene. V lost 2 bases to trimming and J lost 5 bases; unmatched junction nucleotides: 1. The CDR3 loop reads CASSPTGGTEAFF. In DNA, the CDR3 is TGTGCCAGCTCACCAACAGGGGGGACTGAAGCTTTCTTT.

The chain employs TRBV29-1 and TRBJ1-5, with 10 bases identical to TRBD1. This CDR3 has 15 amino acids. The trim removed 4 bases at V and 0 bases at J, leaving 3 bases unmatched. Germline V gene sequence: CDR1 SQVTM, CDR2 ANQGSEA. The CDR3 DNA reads TGCAGCGTTGGGGACAGGGGTAATAGCAATCAGCCCCAGCATTTT. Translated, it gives CSVGDRGNSNQPQHF.

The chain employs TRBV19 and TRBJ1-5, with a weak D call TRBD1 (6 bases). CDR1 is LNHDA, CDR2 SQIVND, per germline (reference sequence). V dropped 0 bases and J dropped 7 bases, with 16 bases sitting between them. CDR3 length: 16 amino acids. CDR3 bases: TGTGCCAGTAGTATAGATTGGGTGGCAGGGGAGCAGCCCCAGCATTTT. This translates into CASSIDWVAGEQPQHF.

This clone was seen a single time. The CDR3 here is CASSSGQGGYEQYF. The CDR3 DNA follows: TGTGCCAGCAGTTCAGGACAGGGTGGTTACGAGCAGTACTTC. The rearrangement uses TRBV2 and TRBJ2-7, with TRBD1 matching 8 bases. The CDR3 totals 14 residues. The V segment lost 5 bases and the J segment 4 bases; nucleotides outside the gene matches: 7. Germline V gene data show CDR1 as SNHLY and CDR2 as FYNNEI.

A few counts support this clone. The CDR3 sequence is CASSKKTRGRMNTEAFF. The CDR3 DNA follows: TGTGCCAGCAGCAAAAAAACAAGGGGGCGTATGAACACTGAAGCTTTCTTT. The rearrangement joins TRBV21-1 to TRBJ1-1; no DNA check was done on the table's D call, TRBD1. TRBV21-1 corresponds to a pseudogene. The CDR3 runs to 17 residues.